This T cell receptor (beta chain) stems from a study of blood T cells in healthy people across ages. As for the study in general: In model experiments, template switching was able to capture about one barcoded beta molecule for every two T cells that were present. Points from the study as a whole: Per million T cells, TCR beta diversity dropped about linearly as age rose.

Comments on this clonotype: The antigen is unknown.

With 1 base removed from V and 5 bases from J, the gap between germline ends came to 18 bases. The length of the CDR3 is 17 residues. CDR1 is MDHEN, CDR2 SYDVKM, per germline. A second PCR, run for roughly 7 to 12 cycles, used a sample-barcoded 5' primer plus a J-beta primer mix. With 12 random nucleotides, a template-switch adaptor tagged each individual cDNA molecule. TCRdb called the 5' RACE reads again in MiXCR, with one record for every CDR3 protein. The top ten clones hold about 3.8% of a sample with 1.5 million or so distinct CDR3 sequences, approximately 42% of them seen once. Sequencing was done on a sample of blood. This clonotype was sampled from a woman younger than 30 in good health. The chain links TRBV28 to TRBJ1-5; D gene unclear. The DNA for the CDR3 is TGTGCCAGCAGTTTATTTGGAATCTACCCTGTGGATCAGCCCCAGCATTTT. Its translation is CASSLFGIYPVDQPQHF.